The sequence of this T cell receptor (beta chain) was determined in a study of T cell changes during pregnancy in multiple sclerosis. TCRdb's copy holds only in-frame clones and misses some; the assay was immunoSEQ multiplex PCR. The sample has about 33,000 clones; about 91% are singletons. Germline V gene sequence: CDR1 SGHVS, CDR2 FQNEAQ. Trimming shortened V by 7 bases and J by 2 bases, and 14 bases separated the two germline ends. The CDR3 covers 14 residues. The chain carries TRBV7-8 and TRBJ1-2; possibly TRBD1 for D (5 bases). The sequences come from CD4+ T cells from peripheral blood mononuclear cells, collected in the third trimester of pregnancy. The receptor was derived from a female donor in good health, enrolled as a control in a pregnancy study. This chain's CDR3 is CASTIIGANYGYTF. The CDR3 DNA is TGTGCCAGCACTATAATAGGGGCCAACTATGGCTACACCTTC.